This T cell receptor (beta chain) was sequenced for a study of blood T cell repertoires in COVID-19. This CDR3 has 14 amino acids. Trimming removed 4 bases from V and 4 bases from J, with 14 bases in between. Germline-derived CDR1 and CDR2 are LNHDA and SQIVND (reference sequence). TCRdb keeps only in-frame clones here, not all; method: immunoSEQ multiplex PCR. Of under 500,000 clones in the sample, roughly 90% are singletons; the top ten hold around 4.5%. The TCR originated in a woman aged 25 to 39 with acute or convalescent COVID-19. The V call is TRBV19, the J call TRBJ2-7, with D maybe TRBD1 (5 bases). Source material: peripheral blood. The CDR3 DNA is TGTGCCAGTAGTACCCCAGGGTCGATTTACGAGCAGTACTTC. Its protein product is CASSTPGSIYEQYF.